This T cell receptor beta chain appears in the sequencing data of a study of T cells after yellow fever vaccination. General study findings and limits: Abundant bulk-derived clonotypes could contaminate FACS-sorted repertoires.

For TCR, cDNA came from 5'RACE template switching, which added a universal primer site and UMIs. TCRdb reanalysed the 5' RACE reads using MiXCR and keeps one entry per CDR3 protein. The data contain about 340,000 distinct CDR3 sequences, roughly 4% of them singletons. CDR3 size: 14 residues. In germline, CDR1 is MNHEY, CDR2 SVGEGT. Losses at the gene ends were 5 bases for V and 4 bases for J; bases not matched to a gene: 6. In its sample, this clonotype was seen a few times. Its antigen is undetermined. This clonotype originated in a man younger than 35 who received the YFV17D yellow fever vaccine. The sample here was PBMCs, taken 5 days after the yellow fever booster vaccination. V is TRBV6-2 or TRBV6-3 and J is TRBJ2-7; 9 nucleotides line up with TRBD2. The CDR3 DNA reads as TGTGCCAGCAGTGCGGATAGCGGGGGTTACGAGCAGTACTTC. Its translation is CASSADSGGYEQYF.